This T cell receptor beta chain stems from a study of T-cell reconstitution after alpha-beta-depleted transplantation in children. General study findings and limits: Surviving thymic progenitors and recipient T cells were the source of high TCRbeta diversity at day 60 in some patients. T-cell numbers and diversity one year post-transplant derived largely from freshly generated T cells. As was reported, about two months after transplant, alpha-beta T cells came from several hundred expanded graft clones.

As it was prepared, the TCRbeta library received unique molecular identifiers. In TCRdb, the PCR reads were re-called with MiXCR into one record per CDR3 protein. The table includes approximately 150,000 distinct CDR3 sequences, about 9% detected once. There are many counts of this clonotype. What it binds is unknown. The germline V gene has CDR1 LGHDT and CDR2 YNNKEL (reference sequence). This CDR3 is 15 amino acids long. V dropped 0 bases and J dropped 2; count of bases not matched to a gene: 3. The V call is TRBV3-1, the J call TRBJ2-5, with TRBD1 identical over 7 bases. The sample was PBMCs, mostly from graft donor cells, taken 180 days after TCRalphabeta/CD19-depleted stem cell transplant. The clonotype was recovered from a female patient aged 2 to 10 who had a stem cell transplant for congenital amegakaryocytic thrombocytopenia, so the T cells may come from the graft donor. The CDR3 here is CASSQDLTGQETQYF. CDR3 DNA sequence: TGTGCCAGCAGCCAAGATTTGACAGGGCAAGAGACCCAGTACTTC.